This T cell receptor beta chain was captured in a study of OX40 agonist ivuxolimab in advanced cancers. Clones were read by immunoSEQ multiplex PCR, and TCRdb kept only the in-frame ones, dropping some. Seen here are more than 70,000 clones, around 82% observed once, and the top ten hold about 5%. This clone showed up just once. Germline V CDR1 and CDR2: LNHDA, SQIVND (reference sequence). CDR3 length: 9 amino acids. This sequence originates from an adult with an advanced solid tumor such as melanoma, head and neck, liver or kidney cancer. The V and J genes are TRBV19 and TRBJ2-1; D call uncertain. The sample was CD4+ or CD8+ T cells sorted from blood, taken in a trial of the OX40 agonist ivuxolimab. The DNA of the CDR3 is TGTGGGCGCGCCAATGAGCAGTTCTTC. Encoded protein: CGRANEQFF.